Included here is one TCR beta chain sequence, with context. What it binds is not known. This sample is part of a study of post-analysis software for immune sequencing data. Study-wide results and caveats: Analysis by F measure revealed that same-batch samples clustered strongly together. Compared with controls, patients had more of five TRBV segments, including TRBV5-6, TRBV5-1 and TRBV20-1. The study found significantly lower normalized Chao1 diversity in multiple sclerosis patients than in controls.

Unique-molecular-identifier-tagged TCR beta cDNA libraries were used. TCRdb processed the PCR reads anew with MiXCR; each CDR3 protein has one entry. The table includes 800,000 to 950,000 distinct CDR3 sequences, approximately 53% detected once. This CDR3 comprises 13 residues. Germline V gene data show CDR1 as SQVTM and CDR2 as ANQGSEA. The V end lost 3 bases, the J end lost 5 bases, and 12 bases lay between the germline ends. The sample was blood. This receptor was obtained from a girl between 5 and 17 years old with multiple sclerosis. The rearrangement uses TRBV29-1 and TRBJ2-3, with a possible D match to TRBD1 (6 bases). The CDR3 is CSVESQGGDTQYF. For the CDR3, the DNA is TGCAGCGTTGAGTCCCAAGGGGGAGATACGCAGTATTTT.